This T cell receptor beta chain appears in the sequencing data of a study of blood T cell repertoires in COVID-19. Study context: Samples representing acute and convalescent COVID-19 were sourced from the United States, Italy and Spain. PBMCs, B-cell-depleted T cells, or T cells provided the cDNA or gDNA that made up the material.

The CDR3 is 13 residues long. Deletions cut 6 bases from V and 4 bases from J, with 10 bases between. Germline CDR1 is MNHEY and CDR2 is SVGAGI. In the original workflow: Amplification of reference gene primers was used by the study to estimate nucleated cell counts. Method: immunoSEQ multiplex PCR; TCRdb's copy keeps in-frame clones and lacks some. V and J calls and clone size follow that table, whereas D and trimming were derived from the DNA. The table records 180,000 or so clones, more than 75% of them present only once. The source of this sequence is a woman aged 70 to 79 with acute or convalescent COVID-19. The V and J genes are TRBV6-5 and TRBJ1-5; D is uncertain. Sequencing was done on a sample of peripheral blood. CDR3 in DNA: TGTGCCAGCAGCCAACAGCAGAATCAGCCCCAGCATTTT. Translated, it gives CASSQQQNQPQHF.